The rows below give T cell receptor beta chains drawn from one sample of a study of shared clonotypes between healthy human individuals. The protocol was immunoSEQ multiplex PCR, while the TCRdb copy is restricted to in-frame clones and leaves out a portion. The sample lists about 2.4 million clones, over 85% occurring once. Sequencing used naive CD4+ T cells from PBMCs. All receptors come from a man aged 18 to 35 in good health. Some clones in this sample may be carry-over from other donors' samples. Each CDR3 is given with its conserved first and last residue. A D gene is named only where the DNA matches it firmly. Only part of the rows carry a size: once, few, many, or a class if the clone is expanded.

TRBJ1-1 TRBV7-2 - TRBD1 CASTTGVSGTEAFF TGTGCCAGCACAACAGGGGTGAGCGGCACTGAAGCTTTCTTT
TRBJ2-7 TRBV7-2 - - CASSPALDRFYEQYF TGTGCCAGCAGCCCTGCTCTCGACAGGTTCTACGAGCAGTACTTC
TRBJ1-2 TRBV7-2 - - CASAGGGEYGYTF TGTGCCAGCGCGGGCGGGGGCGAGTATGGCTACACCTTC
TRBJ1-1 TRBV18 few TRBD1 CASSPRGQGMNTEAFF TGTGCCAGCTCACCCCGAGGACAGGGGATGAACACTGAAGCTTTCTTT
TRBJ2-2 TRBV18 few TRBD1 CASSPGTGNTGELFF TGTGCCAGCTCACCCGGGACAGGGAACACCGGGGAGCTGTTTTTT
TRBJ2-7 TRBV7-6 - TRBD1 CASSSSGTGSYEQYF TGTGCCAGCAGCTCCTCCGGGACAGGGTCCTACGAGCAGTACTTC
TRBJ1-2 TRBV6-6 - - CASSYPSPNYGYTF TGTGCCAGCAGTTACCCCAGCCCTAACTATGGCTACACCTTC
TRBJ1-1 TRBV10-3 - - CAISLGLLNTEAFF TGTGCCATCAGCTTGGGACTGCTGAACACTGAAGCTTTCTTT
TRBJ1-1 TRBV18 - TRBD1 CASSQGAITEAFF TGTGCCAGCTCACAGGGGGCAATCACTGAAGCTTTCTTT
TRBJ2-7 TRBV5-1 - TRBD1 CASSWTRGQGAVEQYF TGCGCCAGCAGCTGGACCAGAGGACAGGGGGCGGTCGAGCAGTACTTC
TRBJ2-4 TRBV28 - TRBD1 CASSLQGADIQYF TGTGCCAGCAGTTTACAGGGGGCCGACATTCAGTACTTC
TRBJ1-1 TRBV14 - - CASSQERVQNTEAFF TGTGCCAGCAGCCAAGAGAGGGTCCAGAACACTGAAGCTTTCTTT
TRBJ2-2 TRBV27 few - CASSRQAPNTGELFF TGTGCCAGCAGTCGCCAAGCCCCGAACACCGGGGAGCTGTTTTTT
TRBJ2-3 TRBV6-5 - - CASSPGFHTDTQYF TGTGCCAGCAGTCCCGGGTTCCACACAGATACGCAGTATTTT
TRBJ1-2 TRBV13 - - CASSLGQGGYGYTF TGTGCCAGCAGCTTAGGACAGGGCGGCTATGGCTACACCTTC
TRBJ2-1 TRBV6-1 - TRBD2 CASSLTSGTKNEQFF TGTGCCAGCAGTTTAACTAGCGGGACCAAAAATGAGCAGTTCTTC
TRBJ2-1 TRBV5-8 - TRBD1 CASSLGGTGGNEQFF TGTGCCAGCAGCTTGGGTGGGACAGGTGGCAATGAGCAGTTCTTC
TRBJ2-7 TRBV7-3 - - CASSLEVGAAYEQYF TGTGCCAGCAGCTTAGAGGTTGGTGCCGCTTACGAGCAGTACTTC
TRBJ2-7 TRBV12-5 - TRBD2 CASAWGSGAPYEQYF TGTGCTAGTGCCTGGGGTAGCGGGGCCCCCTACGAGCAGTACTTC
TRBJ2-1 TRBV28 - TRBD2 CASSPSGRAQPGDNEQFF TGTGCCAGCAGCCCGAGCGGGAGGGCCCAACCGGGGGACAATGAGCAGTTCTTC
TRBJ2-7 TRBV7-2 - - CASSLGGGSYEQYF TGTGCCAGCAGCTTAGGGGGCGGATCCTACGAGCAGTACTTC
TRBJ2-1 TRBV6-1 - TRBD2 CASRTSGIYNEQFF TGTGCCAGCAGGACTAGCGGGATCTACAATGAGCAGTTCTTC
TRBJ2-3 TRBV5-8 - - CASGGRTFTDTQYF TGTGCCAGCGGGGGCAGGACATTCACAGATACGCAGTATTTT
TRBJ2-5 TRBV11-2 few - CASRAGETQYF TGTGCCAGCAGGGCAGGAGAGACCCAGTACTTC
TRBJ2-5 TRBV6-5 - TRBD1 CASSLGTATTQYF TGTGCCAGCAGCCTTGGGACAGCGACGACCCAGTACTTC
TRBJ2-1 TRBV2 - TRBD1 CASSEAQGQGNLYNEQFF TGTGCCAGCAGTGAAGCGCAAGGACAGGGAAATCTCTACAATGAGCAGTTCTTC
TRBJ2-7 TRBV5-5 - - CASSPSRQAYEQYF TGTGCCAGCAGCCCCAGCCGACAGGCCTACGAGCAGTACTTC
TRBJ2-5 TRBV4-3 - - CASSQETSLQGKQTQYF TGCGCCAGCAGCCAAGAGACTTCGCTCCAGGGCAAGCAGACCCAGTACTTC
TRBJ2-2 TRBV11-1 once TRBD2 CASSFKTSGGTGELFF TGTGCCAGCAGCTTCAAGACTAGCGGAGGAACCGGGGAGCTGTTTTTT
TRBJ2-5 TRBV11-2 - TRBD1 CASSLEGTVRGETQYF TGTGCCAGCAGCTTAGAGGGGACAGTTCGAGGAGAGACCCAGTACTTC
TRBJ2-4 TRBV28 - TRBD1 CASRPHRQGSLNIQYF TGTGCCAGCAGACCCCATCGACAGGGATCCCTAAACATTCAGTACTTC
TRBJ1-1 TRBV6-1 - TRBD1 CASRGDRWNTEAFF TGTGCCAGCAGGGGGGACAGGTGGAACACTGAAGCTTTCTTT
TRBJ2-3 TRBV5-1 - TRBD2 CASRLEPSGGSTDTQYF TGCGCCAGCAGACTGGAACCTAGCGGGGGTAGCACAGATACGCAGTATTTT
TRBJ2-2 TRBV7-2 - TRBD2 CASSKTSGHTGELFF TGTGCCAGCAGCAAAACTAGCGGACACACCGGGGAGCTGTTTTTT
TRBJ2-3 TRBV18 - TRBD2 CASSSTSGSPDTQYF TGTGCCAGCTCGTCGACTAGCGGGAGTCCAGATACGCAGTATTTT
TRBJ2-1 TRBV2 - - CASSEDSNEQFF TGTGCCAGCAGTGAGGACAGTAATGAGCAGTTCTTC
TRBJ2-1 TRBV18 - TRBD2 CASSPRPPQRDGHEQFF TGTGCCAGCTCACCCCGCCCGCCACAGCGGGATGGGCATGAGCAGTTCTTC
TRBJ2-7 TRBV7-2 few - CASSLVPGYEQYF TGTGCCAGCAGCTTAGTTCCCGGGTACGAGCAGTACTTC
TRBJ2-1 TRBV19 - - CASKMGAGEQFF TGTGCCAGTAAGATGGGGGCAGGTGAGCAGTTCTTC
TRBJ2-7 TRBV4-2 - TRBD2 CASSQASLAGGYEQYF TGTGCCAGCAGCCAAGCGAGTCTAGCGGGAGGCTACGAGCAGTACTTC
TRBJ2-1 TRBV19 - - CASSIRRGSSYNEQFF TGTGCCAGTAGTATACGTCGGGGGAGCTCCTACAATGAGCAGTTCTTC
TRBJ2-5 TRBV9 - TRBD1 CASGTGQHETQYF TGTGCCAGTGGTACGGGACAGCACGAGACCCAGTACTTC
TRBJ1-3 TRBV6-1 - - CASSDARDSGNTIYF TGTGCCAGCAGTGATGCGCGAGACTCTGGAAACACCATATATTTT
TRBJ2-5 TRBV5-1 - - CASSLFGVETQYF TGCGCCAGCAGCTTGTTTGGCGTCGAGACCCAGTACTTC
TRBJ2-3 TRBV7-9 - - CASSQGPFTDTQYF TGTGCCAGCAGCCAGGGACCATTTACAGATACGCAGTATTTT
TRBJ2-2 TRBV10-2 once TRBD2 CASTKETGGGTGELFF TGCGCCAGCACGAAAGAAACGGGAGGAGGAACCGGGGAGCTGTTTTTT
TRBJ1-4 TRBV28 - - CASSFPRRGGEKLFF TGTGCCAGCAGTTTCCCGCGCAGGGGCGGTGAAAAACTGTTTTTT
TRBJ2-2 TRBV6-5 - - CASSRLSAGELFF TGTGCCAGCAGTCGGCTCTCTGCCGGGGAGCTGTTTTTT
TRBJ2-3 TRBV9 - TRBD2 CASSVGVAGDSADTQYF TGTGCCAGCAGCGTAGGGGTAGCGGGAGATTCGGCGGATACGCAGTATTTT
TRBJ1-4 TRBV5-1 once - CASSPGRDNEKLFF TGCGCCAGCAGCCCGGGACGGGATAATGAAAAACTGTTTTTT
TRBJ2-3 TRBV9 - TRBD1 CASSAGGRSTDTQYF TGTGCCAGCAGCGCAGGGGGCCGAAGCACAGATACGCAGTATTTT
TRBJ1-3 TRBV30 - - CALSSGNTIYF TGTGCCCTCAGCTCTGGAAACACCATATATTTT
TRBJ2-1 TRBV7-3 - TRBD2 CASSASGSIHEQFF TGTGCCAGCAGTGCTAGCGGGAGTATCCATGAGCAGTTCTTC
TRBJ2-7 TRBV6-5 - - CASTQGRGGEQYF TGTGCCAGCACACAAGGCAGGGGAGGCGAGCAGTACTTC
TRBJ2-3 TRBV28 - - CASRKGGAGTDTQYF TGTGCCAGCAGGAAAGGAGGAGCGGGCACAGATACGCAGTATTTT
TRBJ2-1 TRBV6-5 - - CASSYQGLGSYNEQFF TGTGCCAGCAGTTACCAGGGACTCGGCTCCTACAATGAGCAGTTCTTC
TRBJ2-7 TRBV11-2 - - CASSPLPYEQYF TGTGCCAGCAGCCCCCTTCCCTACGAGCAGTACTTC
TRBJ1-4 TRBV18 - - CASSPGASNEKLFF TGTGCCAGCTCACCCGGGGCCTCTAATGAAAAACTGTTTTTT
TRBJ2-7 TRBV28 - TRBD2 CASSIPGLVFEQYF TGTGCCAGCAGTATCCCGGGACTAGTGTTCGAGCAGTACTTC